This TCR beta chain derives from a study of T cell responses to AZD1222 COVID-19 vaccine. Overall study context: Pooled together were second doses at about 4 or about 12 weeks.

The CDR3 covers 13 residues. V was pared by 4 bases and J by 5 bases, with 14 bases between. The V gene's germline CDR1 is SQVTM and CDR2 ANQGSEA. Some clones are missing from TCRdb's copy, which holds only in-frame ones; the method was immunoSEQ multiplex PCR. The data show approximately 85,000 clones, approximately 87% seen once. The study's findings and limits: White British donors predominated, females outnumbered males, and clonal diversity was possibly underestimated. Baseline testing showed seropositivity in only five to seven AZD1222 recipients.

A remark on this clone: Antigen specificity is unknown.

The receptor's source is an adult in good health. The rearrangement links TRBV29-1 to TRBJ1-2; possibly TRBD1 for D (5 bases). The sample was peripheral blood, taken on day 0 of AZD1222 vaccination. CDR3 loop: CSVGTGVMYGYTF. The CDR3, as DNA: TGCAGCGTTGGTACAGGCGTCATGTATGGCTACACCTTC.